This entry concerns a single T cell receptor (beta chain). Its specificity is unknown. The sample belongs to a study of T cell responses to AZD1222 COVID-19 vaccine. Whole-study results and caveats: It was only a handful of AZD1222 recipients who were seropositive at baseline. An increase in Spike-specific TCR breadth and depth was observed after two AZD1222 doses.

CDR1 and CDR2 from the germline V gene are SGHDN and FVKESK. This CDR3 has 15 residues. Trimming took off 5 bases at V and 3 bases at J, with 16 bases between the two ends. Clones were sequenced by immunoSEQ multiplex PCR, and TCRdb holds only the in-frame ones, with some missing. The sample gives about 140,000 clones, just under 95% of which show up once; approximately 5.4% is in the top ten. Sequencing was performed on peripheral blood, taken on day 0 of AZD1222 vaccination. This TCR was recovered from an adult in good health. The genes are TRBV14 and TRBJ2-5; possible D gene TRBD2, 6 bases. The CDR3 DNA reads as TGTGCCAGCAGCGAAAGCGGGTATAAAAAAGAGACCCAGTACTTC. Translated, it gives CASSESGYKKETQYF.